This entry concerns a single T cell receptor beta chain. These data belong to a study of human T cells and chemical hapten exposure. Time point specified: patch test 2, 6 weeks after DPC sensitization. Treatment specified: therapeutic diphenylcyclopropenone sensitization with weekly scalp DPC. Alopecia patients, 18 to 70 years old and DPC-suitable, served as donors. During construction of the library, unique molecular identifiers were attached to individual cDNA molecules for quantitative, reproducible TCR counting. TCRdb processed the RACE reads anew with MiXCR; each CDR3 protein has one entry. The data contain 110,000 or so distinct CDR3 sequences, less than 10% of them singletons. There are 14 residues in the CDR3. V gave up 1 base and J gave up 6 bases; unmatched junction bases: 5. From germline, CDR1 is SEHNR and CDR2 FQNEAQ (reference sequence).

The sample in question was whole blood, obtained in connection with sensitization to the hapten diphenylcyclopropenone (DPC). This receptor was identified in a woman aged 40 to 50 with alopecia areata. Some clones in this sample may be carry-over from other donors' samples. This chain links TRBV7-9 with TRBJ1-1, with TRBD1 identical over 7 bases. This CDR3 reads CASSLVGTAPEAFF. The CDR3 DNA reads TGTGCCAGCAGCTTAGTAGGGACAGCTCCTGAAGCTTTCTTT.